This entry features one T cell receptor (beta chain) sequence. The antigen remains unidentified. The repertoire was sequenced with immunoSEQ multiplex PCR; TCRdb's copy has only in-frame clones and lacks some. Of 14,000 or so clones in the sample, roughly 60% were seen once. This entry comes from a study of T cell clonotyping in hematopoietic cell transplantation. Regarding the study as a whole: Cells were unsorted, so CD4 and CD8 contributions were not separated.

Trimming stripped 0 bases from V and 6 bases from J, with 14 bases between. Germline loops: CDR1 GTSNPN, CDR2 SVGIG (reference sequence). The CDR3 consists of 14 residues. The receptor's source is a human donor who either received an allogeneic hematopoietic cell transplant for a myeloid malignancy or was a related donor (not recorded which). Some clones in this sample may be carry-over from other donors' samples. Sample: PBMCs. This chain joins TRBV30 and TRBJ2-5; D call uncertain. The CDR3 is CAWSVDPYLKTQYF. The CDR3 DNA sequence: TGTGCCTGGAGTGTAGACCCGTATCTAAAGACCCAGTACTTC.